The rows below give T cell receptor beta chains drawn from one sample of a study of OX40 agonist ivuxolimab in advanced cancers. The repertoire was sequenced with immunoSEQ multiplex PCR; TCRdb's copy has only in-frame clones and lacks some. This sample carries roughly 70,000 clones, around 90% of them seen once, and the ten largest clones take 2%. The specimen comprised CD4+ or CD8+ T cells sorted from blood, sampled in a trial of the OX40 agonist ivuxolimab. The receptors stem from an adult with an advanced solid tumor such as melanoma, head and neck, liver or kidney cancer. Each CDR3 is given with its conserved first and last residue. Fields, in order: J gene, clone size, CDR3 length, V gene, D gene, CDR3 DNA, CDR3 protein. A D gene is named only where the DNA matches it firmly. Clone size is shown for a subset of rows, as once, few, many or a class of expanded clone.

>TRBJ2-3|NA|15|TRBV7-9|TRBD1
TGTGCCAGCAGCACAGGGGTTTCACGCACAGATACGCAGTATTTT
CASSTGVSRTDTQYF
>TRBJ2-2|NA|12|TRBV11-3|NA
TGTGCCAGCAGCCAGGAGACCGGGGAGCTGTTTTTT
CASSQETGELFF
>TRBJ1-2|NA|15|TRBV11-2|TRBD1
TGTGCCAGCAGCCAAAGTTTACAGGGGGCATGGGGCTACACCTTC
CASSQSLQGAWGYTF
>TRBJ2-7|NA|15|TRBV5-5|NA
TGTGCCAGCAGCCCGCCGGGGGGCGCGTCCTACGAGCAGTACTTC
CASSPPGGASYEQYF
>TRBJ1-1|NA|13|TRBV2|NA
TGTGCCAGCGGCGGTCGACTTAGCACTGAAGCTTTCTTT
CASGGRLSTEAFF
>TRBJ1-4|NA|15|TRBV6-5|TRBD1
TGTGCCAGCCAGGGGGATAGGACAACTAATGAAAAACTGTTTTTT
CASQGDRTTNEKLFF
>TRBJ2-3|NA|18|TRBV5-1|NA
TGCGCCAGCAGCTTCAGGCCACCGGAATTTACTAGCACAGATACGCAGTATTTT
CASSFRPPEFTSTDTQYF
>TRBJ2-7|NA|14|TRBV6-5|NA
TGTGCCAGCAGTTACTCCGGCAGCCCCCGCGAGCAGTACTTC
CASSYSGSPREQYF
>TRBJ2-2|NA|14|TRBV2|NA
TGTGCCAGCAGGAGGGGGTACGGCACCGGGGAGCTGTTTTTT
CASRRGYGTGELFF
>TRBJ1-2|once|14|TRBV6-6|NA
TGTGCCAGCAGTTACGAGGCCAGGGCGGAAGGCTACACCTTC
CASSYEARAEGYTF
>TRBJ1-5|NA|13|TRBV14|NA
TGTGCCAGCAGCCAATTGGGCAATCAGCCCCAGCATTTT
CASSQLGNQPQHF
>TRBJ1-2|NA|13|TRBV10-1|NA
TGCGCCAGCTGTCGGGGGGCGGGCTATGGCTACACCTTC
CASCRGAGYGYTF
>TRBJ1-2|NA|13|TRBV6-1|NA
TGTGCCAGCAACGGCAGGGTGAACTATGGCTACACCTTC
CASNGRVNYGYTF
>TRBJ1-1|NA|14|TRBV5-1|NA
TGCGCCAGCAGCTTGGCAAACCAGAACACTGAAGCTTTCTTT
CASSLANQNTEAFF
>TRBJ2-6|NA|15|TRBV6-4|NA
TGTGCCAGCAGGACCGAAGGGGGGAGGGCCAACGTCCTGACTTTC
CASRTEGGRANVLTF
>TRBJ1-6|medium-sized|17|TRBV7-2|NA
TGTGCCAGCAGCTTAGGGCTAGACAGCCCAAGGGGTTCACCCCTCCACTTT
CASSLGLDSPRGSPLHF
>TRBJ1-5|NA|10|TRBV28|NA
TGTGCCAGCAGTTCCCGGCCCCAGCATTTT
CASSSRPQHF
>TRBJ1-3|NA|14|TRBV7-8|NA
TGTGCCAGCAGCCCGAGGTCTATTGGAAACACCATATATTTT
CASSPRSIGNTIYF
>TRBJ1-5|once|15|TRBV28|NA
TGTGCCAGCAGTTCCGGACAGTATAGCAATCAGCCCCAGCATTTT
CASSSGQYSNQPQHF
>TRBJ2-5|NA|17|TRBV27|TRBD2
TGTGCCAGCAGTATTCGACTAGCGGGGGATACCAAAGAGACCCAGTACTTC
CASSIRLAGDTKETQYF
>TRBJ2-7|NA|14|TRBV5-6|NA
TGTGCCAGCAGGACAAGGACGGTCCCTTACGAGCAGTACTTC
CASRTRTVPYEQYF
>TRBJ1-1|few|18|TRBV7-9|NA
TGTGCCACCCCTTTACAGATGACAAACGAAAAGTGGCAGCTGGAAGCTTTCTTT
CATPLQMTNEKWQLEAFF
>TRBJ2-2|NA|15|TRBV7-3|NA
TGTGCCAGCAGCTTACAGGCAGGGTCCACCGGGGAGCTGTTTTTT
CASSLQAGSTGELFF
>TRBJ1-6|NA|16|TRBV5-8|NA
TGTGCCAGCAGCGGCGGCATAAGCTCCTATAATTCACCCCTCCACTTT
CASSGGISSYNSPLHF
>TRBJ1-1|NA|16|TRBV7-6|TRBD1
TGTGCCAGCAGCTGGGACAGGAGTTGGGTGAAGACTGAAGCTTTCTTT
CASSWDRSWVKTEAFF
>TRBJ1-1|NA|17|TRBV13|NA
TGTGCCAGCAGCTTCACCGGATGGGGGAAAGGGCGGGCTGAAGCTTTCTTT
CASSFTGWGKGRAEAFF
>TRBJ2-7|NA|14|TRBV10-3|TRBD1
TGTGCCATCAGACCCGGGACAGGTAACTACGAGCAGTACTTC
CAIRPGTGNYEQYF
>TRBJ1-4|NA|14|TRBV27|TRBD1
TGTGCCAGCGGACAGGACAGGGGAGGGGAAAAACTGTTTTTT
CASGQDRGGEKLFF
>TRBJ2-1|NA|15|TRBV18|TRBD1
TGTGCCAGCTCACCACAGGGGACAGGGGTCGGTGAGCAGTTCTTC
CASSPQGTGVGEQFF
>TRBJ2-3|NA|15|TRBV11-2|NA
TGTGCCAGCAGCCGTAGGGGGGGGAGCACAGATACGCAGTATTTT
CASSRRGGSTDTQYF
>TRBJ2-7|NA|15|TRBV5-4|NA
TGTGCCAGCAGCTTGATGGCAGCTAACTCCTACGAGCAGTACTTC
CASSLMAANSYEQYF
>TRBJ2-1|NA|11|TRBV5-4|NA
TGTGCCAGCAGCTTGGAAGTTGAGCAGTTCTTC
CASSLEVEQFF
>TRBJ1-4|NA|15|TRBV5-6|TRBD1
TGTGCCAGCAGCTCAGACAGGGGAGCTAATGAAAAACTGTTTTTT
CASSSDRGANEKLFF
>TRBJ1-1|NA|16|TRBV28|TRBD1
TGTGCCAGCAGTACCATCGGACAGGGCATGAACACTGAAGCTTTCTTT
CASSTIGQGMNTEAFF
>TRBJ2-1|NA|16|TRBV7-6|TRBD1
TGTGCCAGCAGCTTAGACGACAGGGGGGGGTACAATGAGCAGTTCTTC
CASSLDDRGGYNEQFF
>TRBJ2-1|NA|13|TRBV5-6|TRBD2
TGTGCCAGCAGCTTTCTCGGGGGGGATGAGCAGTTCTTC
CASSFLGGDEQFF
>TRBJ2-7|once|15|TRBV21-1|NA
TGTGCCAGCAGCCCCCCCTGGCTGGGTACCTACGAGCAGTACTTC
CASSPPWLGTYEQYF
>TRBJ2-3|NA|12|TRBV29-1|NA
TGCAGCGTCGAATATAGTGGGGGGAAGCAGTATTTT
CSVEYSGGKQYF
>TRBJ1-2|NA|14|TRBV6-5|NA
TGTGCCAGCAGTTACTCGAAGCAGGCCTATGGCTACACCTTC
CASSYSKQAYGYTF